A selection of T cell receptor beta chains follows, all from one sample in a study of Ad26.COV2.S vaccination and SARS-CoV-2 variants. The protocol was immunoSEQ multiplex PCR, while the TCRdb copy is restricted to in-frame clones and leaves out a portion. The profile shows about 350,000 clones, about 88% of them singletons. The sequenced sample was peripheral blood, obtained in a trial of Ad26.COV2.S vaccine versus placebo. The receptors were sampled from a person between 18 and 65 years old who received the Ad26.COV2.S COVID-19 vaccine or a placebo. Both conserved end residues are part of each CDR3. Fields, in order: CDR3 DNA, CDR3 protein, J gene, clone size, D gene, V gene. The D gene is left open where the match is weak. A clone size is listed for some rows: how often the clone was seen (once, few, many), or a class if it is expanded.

CDR3 DNA: TGTGCCAGCAGTTCCCCAACCACTCCGAACACTGAAGCTTTCTTT
CDR3 protein: CASSSPTTPNTEAFF
J gene: TRBJ1-1
clone size: .
D gene: .
V gene: TRBV6-5

CDR3 DNA: TGTGCCATCAGTGAAAGACAGGGTATCACCTATGGCTACACCTTC
CDR3 protein: CAISERQGITYGYTF
J gene: TRBJ1-2
clone size: .
D gene: TRBD1
V gene: TRBV10-3

CDR3 DNA: TGTGCCAGTAGTATAGCGGGGGCCCAGTACTTC
CDR3 protein: CASSIAGAQYF
J gene: TRBJ2-5
clone size: .
D gene: .
V gene: TRBV19

CDR3 DNA: TGTGCCAGCTCAACCGGGACAGCGACAAAAGAAGCTTTCTTT
CDR3 protein: CASSTGTATKEAFF
J gene: TRBJ1-1
clone size: .
D gene: TRBD1
V gene: TRBV18

CDR3 DNA: TGTGCCAGCAGTTTATCGGGTATCGGGACAGCCACCTACGAGCAGTACTTC
CDR3 protein: CASSLSGIGTATYEQYF
J gene: TRBJ2-7
clone size: .
D gene: TRBD1
V gene: TRBV27

CDR3 DNA: TGTGCCAGCAGTGAAGGGGATACAGCCCTGCTGTACACCATATATTTT
CDR3 protein: CASSEGDTALLYTIYF
J gene: TRBJ1-3
clone size: .
D gene: .
V gene: TRBV6-1

CDR3 DNA: TGTGCCCGCTCTAGCGGGAGGGCCCACACCGGGGAGCTGTTTTTT
CDR3 protein: CARSSGRAHTGELFF
J gene: TRBJ2-2
clone size: few
D gene: TRBD2
V gene: TRBV30

CDR3 DNA: TGTGCCAGCAGCCAAGTTTATGACGACGGGGGCTACACCTTC
CDR3 protein: CASSQVYDDGGYTF
J gene: TRBJ1-2
clone size: .
D gene: .
V gene: TRBV3-1/TRBV3-2

CDR3 DNA: TGCAGCGTTGAAGTCTCCTACAATGAGCAGTTCTTC
CDR3 protein: CSVEVSYNEQFF
J gene: TRBJ2-1
clone size: .
D gene: .
V gene: TRBV29-1

CDR3 DNA: TGTGCCAGCAGTGAAGCACCTAACACAGATACGCAGTATTTT
CDR3 protein: CASSEAPNTDTQYF
J gene: TRBJ2-3
clone size: .
D gene: .
V gene: TRBV6-1

CDR3 DNA: TGTGCCAGCAGTCGTAGCCCAGGAGGCTTTGATGGCTACACCTTC
CDR3 protein: CASSRSPGGFDGYTF
J gene: TRBJ1-2
clone size: .
D gene: .
V gene: TRBV27

CDR3 DNA: TGTGCCATCCGAGGGGGTGGGACTGAAGCTTTCTTT
CDR3 protein: CAIRGGGTEAFF
J gene: TRBJ1-1
clone size: .
D gene: .
V gene: TRBV10-3

CDR3 DNA: TGTGCCAGCAGCCACCGGGACAAGGAAGCTTTCTTT
CDR3 protein: CASSHRDKEAFF
J gene: TRBJ1-1
clone size: .
D gene: .
V gene: TRBV14

CDR3 DNA: TGTGCCAGCACCCGGACTAGCGGCTCCTACGAGCAGTACTTC
CDR3 protein: CASTRTSGSYEQYF
J gene: TRBJ2-7
clone size: .
D gene: TRBD2
V gene: TRBV6-5

CDR3 DNA: TGTGCCAGCAGTTTAACGGCTAGCCGACAGTTCTTC
CDR3 protein: CASSLTASRQFF
J gene: TRBJ2-1
clone size: .
D gene: .
V gene: TRBV28

CDR3 DNA: TGCGCCAGCATCCAAGACAGTAACTATGGCTACACCTTC
CDR3 protein: CASIQDSNYGYTF
J gene: TRBJ1-2
clone size: .
D gene: .
V gene: TRBV23-1

CDR3 DNA: TGTGCCACCAGTTGGGGTCACTATGGCTACACCTTC
CDR3 protein: CATSWGHYGYTF
J gene: TRBJ1-2
clone size: .
D gene: .
V gene: TRBV10-3

CDR3 DNA: TGTGCCAGCAGCAAAGCGCTTGGGGATGCAGATACGCAGTATTTT
CDR3 protein: CASSKALGDADTQYF
J gene: TRBJ2-3
clone size: .
D gene: .
V gene: TRBV21-1

CDR3 DNA: TGTGCCAGCAGCCCTGGACAGTTTGGCTACACCTTC
CDR3 protein: CASSPGQFGYTF
J gene: TRBJ1-2
clone size: .
D gene: .
V gene: TRBV5-5

CDR3 DNA: TGTGCCAGCAGCCAATGGGACAGTGAAGCTTTCTTT
CDR3 protein: CASSQWDSEAFF
J gene: TRBJ1-1
clone size: .
D gene: TRBD1
V gene: TRBV12-3/TRBV12-4

CDR3 DNA: TGTGCCAGCAGCTACGCGTTGGAGGATACGCAGTATTTT
CDR3 protein: CASSYALEDTQYF
J gene: TRBJ2-3
clone size: .
D gene: .
V gene: TRBV5-6

CDR3 DNA: TGTGCCAGCAGCTCCGGGACAGTACTTGGTCAGCCCCAGCATTTT
CDR3 protein: CASSSGTVLGQPQHF
J gene: TRBJ1-5
clone size: once
D gene: TRBD1
V gene: TRBV7-9

CDR3 DNA: TGTGCCAGCGAGAAAGTTACGGGACAGGGGAATTCACCCCTCCACTTT
CDR3 protein: CASEKVTGQGNSPLHF
J gene: TRBJ1-6
clone size: .
D gene: TRBD1
V gene: TRBV5-4

CDR3 DNA: TGTGCCACCAGCATGGGGTGGGGATGGACCGGGGAGCTGTTTTTT
CDR3 protein: CATSMGWGWTGELFF
J gene: TRBJ2-2
clone size: few
D gene: .
V gene: TRBV24-1

CDR3 DNA: TGCGCCAGCAGCCAAGAAGGTGAAGTCTATAATTCACCCCTCCACTTT
CDR3 protein: CASSQEGEVYNSPLHF
J gene: TRBJ1-6
clone size: .
D gene: .
V gene: TRBV4-3

CDR3 DNA: TGTGCCATCAGTGAGTCGACAGGCTGGGTAGTTGATGGCTACACCTTC
CDR3 protein: CAISESTGWVVDGYTF
J gene: TRBJ1-2
clone size: once
D gene: .
V gene: TRBV10-3

CDR3 DNA: TGCAGTGCTAGTTTGGGGTCGATCCACAATGAGCAGTTCTTC
CDR3 protein: CSASLGSIHNEQFF
J gene: TRBJ2-1
clone size: .
D gene: .
V gene: TRBV20-1

CDR3 DNA: TGTGCCAGCAGAACATTTACAGGGAGCTCCTACAATGAGCAGTTCTTC
CDR3 protein: CASRTFTGSSYNEQFF
J gene: TRBJ2-1
clone size: .
D gene: .
V gene: TRBV7-2

CDR3 DNA: TGTGCCAGCAGTTACAGGGGGCAACAGCCCCAGCATTTT
CDR3 protein: CASSYRGQQPQHF
J gene: TRBJ1-5
clone size: .
D gene: TRBD1
V gene: TRBV28

CDR3 DNA: TGCGCCAGCAGCTCTGGACAGGACACTGAAGCTTTCTTT
CDR3 protein: CASSSGQDTEAFF
J gene: TRBJ1-1
clone size: .
D gene: TRBD1
V gene: TRBV5-1

CDR3 DNA: TGTGCCAGCAGTGAATCCGGGGGAGGCTGGTACGAGCAGTACTTC
CDR3 protein: CASSESGGGWYEQYF
J gene: TRBJ2-7
clone size: .
D gene: .
V gene: TRBV25-1

CDR3 DNA: TGCGCCAGCGCCGAACAGGGGGATAGAGATGGCTACACCTTC
CDR3 protein: CASAEQGDRDGYTF
J gene: TRBJ1-2
clone size: .
D gene: TRBD1
V gene: TRBV5-1

CDR3 DNA: TGCGCCAGCAGCTTATCAGGGACTGGAAACACCATATATTTT
CDR3 protein: CASSLSGTGNTIYF
J gene: TRBJ1-3
clone size: .
D gene: .
V gene: TRBV5-1

CDR3 DNA: TGTGCCAGCAGTCTTCGGACTAGCGGGGGCGGGAGGGAGACCCAGTACTTC
CDR3 protein: CASSLRTSGGGRETQYF
J gene: TRBJ2-5
clone size: .
D gene: TRBD2
V gene: TRBV6-2/TRBV6-3

CDR3 DNA: TGCGCCAGCAGCGGGGGACAGGGTGACACTGAAGCTTTCTTT
CDR3 protein: CASSGGQGDTEAFF
J gene: TRBJ1-1
clone size: .
D gene: TRBD1
V gene: TRBV4-3

CDR3 DNA: TGTGCCACCAGTGACAGGGAAGGAAATGAAAAACTGTTTTTT
CDR3 protein: CATSDREGNEKLFF
J gene: TRBJ1-4
clone size: .
D gene: .
V gene: TRBV24-1

CDR3 DNA: TGCGCCAGCAGCTTAGAGGGGAAGGTCTACAATGAGCAGTTCTTC
CDR3 protein: CASSLEGKVYNEQFF
J gene: TRBJ2-1
clone size: once
D gene: .
V gene: TRBV5-1

CDR3 DNA: TGTGCCAGCAGCCAAGATTTTGGGGAGGAAGCTTTCTTT
CDR3 protein: CASSQDFGEEAFF
J gene: TRBJ1-1
clone size: .
D gene: .
V gene: TRBV3-1/TRBV3-2

CDR3 DNA: TGTGCCAGCAGCTTGGGCATAGCGGGGCTGGGCGAGGGCAATGAGCAGTTCTTC
CDR3 protein: CASSLGIAGLGEGNEQFF
J gene: TRBJ2-1
clone size: .
D gene: TRBD2
V gene: TRBV5-4

CDR3 DNA: TGTGCCAGCAGCTTAGGGGGGGACATAAATACGCAGTATTTT
CDR3 protein: CASSLGGDINTQYF
J gene: TRBJ2-3
clone size: .
D gene: .
V gene: TRBV11-2

CDR3 DNA: TGTGCCAGCAGTGACACGGATAAATACGAGCAGTACTTC
CDR3 protein: CASSDTDKYEQYF
J gene: TRBJ2-7
clone size: .
D gene: .
V gene: TRBV6-6

CDR3 DNA: TGTGCCAGTATGGCAGGTGTCGGGGGTCAGCCCCAGCATTTT
CDR3 protein: CASMAGVGGQPQHF
J gene: TRBJ1-5
clone size: .
D gene: .
V gene: TRBV19

CDR3 DNA: TGTGCCAGCAGAGAAGCCACTGAAGCTTTCTTT
CDR3 protein: CASREATEAFF
J gene: TRBJ1-1
clone size: few
D gene: .
V gene: TRBV12-3/TRBV12-4